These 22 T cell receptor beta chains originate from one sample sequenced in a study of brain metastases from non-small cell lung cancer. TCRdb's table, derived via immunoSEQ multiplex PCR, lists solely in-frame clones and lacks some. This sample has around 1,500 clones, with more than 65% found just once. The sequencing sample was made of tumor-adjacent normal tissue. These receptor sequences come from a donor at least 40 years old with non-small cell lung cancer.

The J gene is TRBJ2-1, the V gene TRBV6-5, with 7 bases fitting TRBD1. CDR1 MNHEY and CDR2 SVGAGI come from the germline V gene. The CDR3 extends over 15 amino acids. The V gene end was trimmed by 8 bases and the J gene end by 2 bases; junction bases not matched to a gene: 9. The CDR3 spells CASRMRQGPYNEQFF. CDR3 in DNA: TGTGCCAGCCGAATGAGACAGGGACCCTACAATGAGCAGTTCTTC.

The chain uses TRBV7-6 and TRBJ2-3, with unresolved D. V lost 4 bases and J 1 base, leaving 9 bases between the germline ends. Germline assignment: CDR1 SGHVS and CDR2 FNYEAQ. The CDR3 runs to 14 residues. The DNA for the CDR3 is TGTGCCAGCAGCTGGCAGAGCGGCACAGATACGCAGTATTTT. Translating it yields CASSWQSGTDTQYF.

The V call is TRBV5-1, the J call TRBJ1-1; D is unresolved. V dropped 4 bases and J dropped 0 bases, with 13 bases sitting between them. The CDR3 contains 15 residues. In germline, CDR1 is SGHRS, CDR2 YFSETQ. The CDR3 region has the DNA TGCGCCAGCAGCCCCCAGGCGGGAATGAACACTGAAGCTTTCTTT. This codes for CASSPQAGMNTEAFF.

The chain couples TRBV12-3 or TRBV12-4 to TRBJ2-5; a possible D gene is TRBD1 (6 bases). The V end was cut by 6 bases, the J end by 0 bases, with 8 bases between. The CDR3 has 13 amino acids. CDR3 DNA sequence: TGTGCCAGCAGCCGGACAGACCAAGAGACCCAGTACTTC. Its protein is CASSRTDQETQYF.

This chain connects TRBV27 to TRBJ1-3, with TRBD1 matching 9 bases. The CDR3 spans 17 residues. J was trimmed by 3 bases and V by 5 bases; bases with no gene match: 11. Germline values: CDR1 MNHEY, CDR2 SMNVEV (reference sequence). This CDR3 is CASSPRRGQGGGNTIYF. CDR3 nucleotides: TGTGCCAGCAGTCCCCGGAGGGGACAGGGTGGTGGAAACACCATATATTTT.

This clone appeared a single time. CDR3 nucleotide sequence: TGTGCCAGCAGAGGACAAAGGGGCACTGAAGCTTTCTTT. Its translation is CASRGQRGTEAFF. The chain employs TRBV2 and TRBJ1-1, with a tentative D call TRBD1 (5 bases). The germline V gene has CDR1 SNHLY and CDR2 FYNNEI. Trimming cost V 6 bases and J 4 bases, with 12 bases left between them. The CDR3 consists of 13 residues.

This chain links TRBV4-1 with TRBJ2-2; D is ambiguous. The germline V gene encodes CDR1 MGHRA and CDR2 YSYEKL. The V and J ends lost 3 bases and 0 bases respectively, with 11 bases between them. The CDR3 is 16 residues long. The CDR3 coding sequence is TGCGCCAGCAGCCATACAGACTCCGCGAACACCGGGGAGCTGTTTTTT. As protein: CASSHTDSANTGELFF.

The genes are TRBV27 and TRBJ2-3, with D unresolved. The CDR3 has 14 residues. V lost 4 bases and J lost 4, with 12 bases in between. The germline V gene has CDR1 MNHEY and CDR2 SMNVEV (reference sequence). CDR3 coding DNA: TGTGCCAGCAGTTCCCCTTCCAGTGCAGATACGCAGTATTTT. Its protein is CASSSPSSADTQYF.

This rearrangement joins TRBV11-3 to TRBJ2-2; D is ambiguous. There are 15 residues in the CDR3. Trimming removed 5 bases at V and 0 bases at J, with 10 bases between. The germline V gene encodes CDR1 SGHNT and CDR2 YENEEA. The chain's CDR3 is CASSPLASNTGELFF. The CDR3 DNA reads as TGTGCCAGCAGCCCTTTAGCCTCGAACACCGGGGAGCTGTTTTTT.

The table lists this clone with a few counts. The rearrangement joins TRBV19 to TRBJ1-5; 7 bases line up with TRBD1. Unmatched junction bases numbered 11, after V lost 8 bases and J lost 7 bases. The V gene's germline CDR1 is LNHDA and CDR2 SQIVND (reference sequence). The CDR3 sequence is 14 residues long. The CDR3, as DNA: TGTGCCAGTTATCCGGGACAGTCAAGGCAGCCCCAGCATTTT. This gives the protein CASYPGQSRQPQHF.

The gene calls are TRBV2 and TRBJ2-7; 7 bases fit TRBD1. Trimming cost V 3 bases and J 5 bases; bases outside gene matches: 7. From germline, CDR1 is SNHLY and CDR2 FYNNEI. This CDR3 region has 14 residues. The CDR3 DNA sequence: TGTGCCAGCAGTGACCCGGACAGGATCAACGAGCAGTACTTC. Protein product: CASSDPDRINEQYF. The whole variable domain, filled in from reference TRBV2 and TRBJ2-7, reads EPEVTQTPSHQVTQMGQEVILRCVPISNHLYFYWYRQILGQKVEFLVSFYNNEISEKSEIFDDQFSVERPDGSNFTLKIRSTKLEDSAMYFCASSDPDRINEQYFGPGTRLTVT.

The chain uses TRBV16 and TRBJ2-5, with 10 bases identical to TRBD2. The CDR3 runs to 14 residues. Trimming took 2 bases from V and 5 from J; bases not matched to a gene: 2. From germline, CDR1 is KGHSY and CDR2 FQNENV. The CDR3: CASSQGTSDETQYF. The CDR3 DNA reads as TGTGCCAGCAGCCAAGGGACTAGCGACGAGACCCAGTACTTC.

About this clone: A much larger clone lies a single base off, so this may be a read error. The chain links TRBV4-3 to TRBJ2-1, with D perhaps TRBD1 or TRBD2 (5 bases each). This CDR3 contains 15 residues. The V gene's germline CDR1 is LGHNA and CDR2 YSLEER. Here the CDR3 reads CANSQDGNRYNEQFF. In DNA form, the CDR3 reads TGCGCCAACAGCCAAGACGGGAACAGGTACAATGAGCAGTTCTTC.

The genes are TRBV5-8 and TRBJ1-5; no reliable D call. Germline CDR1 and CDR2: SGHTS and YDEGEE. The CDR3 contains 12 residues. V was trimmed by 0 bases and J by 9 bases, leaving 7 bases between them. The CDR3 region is CASSLVSTPQHF. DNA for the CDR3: TGTGCCAGCAGCTTGGTGAGCACGCCCCAGCATTTT.

This CDR3 is CASRIGGGGDTEAFF. In nucleotides, the CDR3 is TGCGCCAGCAGGATTGGTGGGGGTGGGGACACTGAAGCTTTCTTT. The chain joins TRBV5-1 to TRBJ1-1; maybe TRBD1 (5 bases). The CDR3 loop spans 15 amino acids. The germline gives CDR1 SGHRS, CDR2 YFSETQ. Trimming stripped 5 bases from V and 3 bases from J, with 17 bases between.

The CDR3 DNA follows: TGTGCCAGCAGTTACAGGGGGCGACTGACCGGGGAGCTGTTTTTT. Translation: CASSYRGRLTGELFF. V gene TRBV6-5 combines with J gene TRBJ2-2; 7 nucleotides match TRBD1. The length of the CDR3 is 15 residues. Germline CDR1 and CDR2: MNHEY and SVGAGI. V was pared by 2 bases and J by 5 bases, with 5 bases of the junction left unmatched.

The CDR3 sequence is CASSPNGPGAGNTIYF. The CDR3 coding sequence is TGTGCCAGCAGCCCGAACGGGCCTGGGGCTGGAAACACCATATATTTT. The chain carries TRBV7-2 and TRBJ1-3; no clear D gene. With 5 bases removed from V and 2 bases from J, the gap between germline ends came to 16 bases. The CDR3 has 16 residues. The germline V gene has CDR1 SGHTA and CDR2 FQGNSA. The variable domain in full, with the rest retrieved from reference TRBV7-2 and TRBJ1-3, is GAGVSQSPSNKVTEKGKDVELRCDPISGHTALYWYRQSLGQGLEFLIYFQGNSAPDKSGLPSDRFSAERTGGSVSTLTIQRTQQEDSAVYLCASSPNGPGAGNTIYFGEGSWLTVV.

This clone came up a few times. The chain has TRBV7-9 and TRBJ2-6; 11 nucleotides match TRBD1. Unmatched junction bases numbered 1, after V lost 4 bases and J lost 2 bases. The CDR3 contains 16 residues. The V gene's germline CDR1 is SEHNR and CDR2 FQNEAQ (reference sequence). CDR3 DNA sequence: TGTGCCAGCAGCTCGGGACAGGGGGCTGGGGCCAACGTCCTGACTTTC. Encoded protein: CASSSGQGAGANVLTF.

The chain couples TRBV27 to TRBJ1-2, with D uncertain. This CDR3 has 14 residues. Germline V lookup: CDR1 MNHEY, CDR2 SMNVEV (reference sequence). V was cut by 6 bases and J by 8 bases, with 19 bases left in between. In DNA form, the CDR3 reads TGTGCCAGCAGCCCCATTAGAGAATCCAGGGGCTACACCTTC. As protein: CASSPIRESRGYTF.

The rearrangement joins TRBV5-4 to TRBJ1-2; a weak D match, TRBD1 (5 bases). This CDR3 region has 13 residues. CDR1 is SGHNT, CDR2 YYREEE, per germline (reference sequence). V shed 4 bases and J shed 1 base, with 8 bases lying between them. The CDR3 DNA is TGTGCCAGCAGCCAAGACAGTAACTATGGCTACACCTTC. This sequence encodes CASSQDSNYGYTF. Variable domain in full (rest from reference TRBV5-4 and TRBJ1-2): ETGVTQSPTHLIKTRGQQVTLRCSSQSGHNTVSWYQQALGQGPQFIFQYYREEENGRGNFPPRFSGLQFPNYSSELNVNALELDDSALYLCASSQDSNYGYTFGSGTRLTVV.

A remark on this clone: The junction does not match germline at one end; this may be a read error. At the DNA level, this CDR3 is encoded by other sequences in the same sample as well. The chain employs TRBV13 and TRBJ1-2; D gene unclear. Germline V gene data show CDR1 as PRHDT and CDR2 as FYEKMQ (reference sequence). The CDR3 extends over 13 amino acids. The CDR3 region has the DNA TGTGCCAGCAGCTTAGGGCAGGCCCGTGGCTATACCTTC. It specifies CASSLGQARGYTF.

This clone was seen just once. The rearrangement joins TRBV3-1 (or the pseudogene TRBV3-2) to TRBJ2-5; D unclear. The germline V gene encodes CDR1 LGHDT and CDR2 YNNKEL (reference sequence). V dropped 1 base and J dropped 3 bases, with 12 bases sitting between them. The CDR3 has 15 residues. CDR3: CASSQVRITEETQYF. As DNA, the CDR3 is TGTGCCAGCAGCCAAGTGAGGATTACCGAAGAGACCCAGTACTTC.